The 7 T cell receptor beta chains given below trace back to one sample, sequenced in a study of vaccination effects on CD4 cells after COVID-19. In the ViraFEST assay, antigen-specific CD4+ clonotypes were identified by expansion after peptide-pool stimulation. Scientists isolated CD4+ T cells after a roughly ten-day culture period ended. According to the study, vaccine recipients showed no prior SARS-CoV-2 infection and negative nucleocapsid antibodies. Using immunoSEQ multiplex PCR, the repertoire was profiled, and TCRdb retains in-frame clones only, with some absent. Here the sample spans tens of thousands of clones, roughly three quarters being singletons. Which antigens these TCRs recognize remains unknown. Sequences were derived from CD4+ T cells from PBMCs cultured with HCoV-NL63 spike peptides, sampled before COVID-19 vaccination. Source of these receptors: a human donor who received a COVID-19 vaccine.

The rearrangement links TRBV3-1 (or the pseudogene TRBV3-2) to TRBJ2-5, with a tentative D call TRBD2 (6 bases). CDR1 and CDR2 from the germline V gene are LGHDT and YNNKEL (reference sequence). The CDR3 sequence is 17 residues long. V dropped 3 bases and J dropped 0 bases, with 17 bases sitting between them. In DNA, the CDR3 is TGTGCCAGCAGCCAGCCACGTGGGGGGAGGTACCAAGAGACCCAGTACTTC. This encodes CASSQPRGGRYQETQYF.

This clone was seen a few times. The CDR3 DNA sequence: TGTGCCAGCTCACCCGGACAGGGCCAAAATGAAAAACTGTTTTTT. This sequence encodes CASSPGQGQNEKLFF. J is TRBJ1-4 and V is TRBV18; 8 nucleotides agree with TRBD1. The V gene's germline CDR1 is KGHSH and CDR2 LQKENI. The J segment lost 5 bases and the V segment lost 3 bases, leaving 5 bases of the junction unmatched. The CDR3 sequence is 15 residues long.

The J gene is TRBJ1-1, the V gene TRBV5-1; D not resolved. The CDR3 has 13 residues. V was pared by 9 bases and J by 1 base, with 13 bases between. Germline lookup yields CDR1 SGHRS and CDR2 YFSETQ. The chain's CDR3 is CATRLGPNTEAFF. Written as DNA, the CDR3 is TGCGCCACCAGATTAGGGCCGAACACTGAAGCTTTCTTT. Complete variable domain (other parts from reference TRBV5-1 and TRBJ1-1): KAGVTQTPRYLIKTRGQQVTLSCSPISGHRSVSWYQQTPGQGLQFLFEYFSETQRNKGNFPGRFSGRQFSNSRSEMNVSTLELGDSALYLCATRLGPNTEAFFGQGTRLTVV.

The chain recombines TRBV7-9 with TRBJ2-1, with 9 bases matching TRBD2. The V gene's germline CDR1 is SEHNR and CDR2 FQNEAQ (reference sequence). The junction had 3 bases not matched to a gene; V was cut back by 2 bases and J by 4 bases. This CDR3 region has 15 residues. The CDR3 bases are TGTGCCAGCAGCTTACTAGCGGGGTCTTACAATGAGCAGTTCTTC. Its protein product is CASSLLAGSYNEQFF. Looking up the rest from reference TRBV7-9 and TRBJ2-1 gives the full variable domain: DTGVSQNPRHKITKRGQNVTFRCDPISEHNRLYWYRQTLGQGPEFLTYFQNEAQLEKSRLLSDRFSAERPKGSFSTLEIQRTEQGDSAMYLCASSLLAGSYNEQFFGPGTRLTVL.

The chain has TRBV6-1 and TRBJ1-6; D is unresolved. Germline V lookup: CDR1 MNHNS, CDR2 SASEGT. Trimming stripped 1 base from V and 13 bases from J, with 14 bases between. The CDR3 loop spans 14 amino acids. The DNA of the CDR3 is TGTGCCAGCAGTGAAGTGGAACGCCTCGAGCCCCTCCACTTT. As protein: CASSEVERLEPLHF.

A single count supports this clone. The chain links TRBV5-1 to TRBJ2-3, with TRBD1 matching over 7 bases. CDR3 length: 15 amino acids. Looked up from germline, CDR1 is SGHRS and CDR2 is YFSETQ. Trimming removed 3 bases from V and 1 base from J; junction bases left unmatched: 5. The CDR3 nucleotides read TGCGCCAGCAGCTCCTCCGGGACAGGCACAGATACGCAGTATTTT. Amino acids: CASSSSGTGTDTQYF. The full variable domain, in which reference TRBV5-1 and TRBJ2-3 provide the parts outside the CDR3, is KAGVTQTPRYLIKTRGQQVTLSCSPISGHRSVSWYQQTPGQGLQFLFEYFSETQRNKGNFPGRFSGRQFSNSRSEMNVSTLELGDSALYLCASSSSGTGTDTQYFGPGTRLTVL.

The chain combines TRBV18 with TRBJ2-3; possible D gene TRBD1, 5 bases. In germline, CDR1 is KGHSH, CDR2 LQKENI. Trimming left V 9 bases short and J 4 bases short, with 8 bases between. This CDR3 spans 11 amino acids. The CDR3 sequence: CASQGADTQYF. In DNA, the CDR3 is TGTGCCAGTCAAGGGGCAGATACGCAGTATTTT.